Below are 7 T cell receptor beta chains sequenced from a single sample in a study of blood T cell repertoires in COVID-19. Using immunoSEQ multiplex PCR, the repertoire was profiled, and TCRdb retains in-frame clones only, with some absent. This table holds 30,000 to 40,000 clones, under 90% found once. Sample: peripheral blood. These receptors all stem from a middle-aged man with acute or convalescent COVID-19.

The chain uses TRBV5-1 and TRBJ1-1; 7 nucleotides match TRBD1. CDR3 length: 15 amino acids. Germline CDR1 reads SGHRS; CDR2 reads YFSETQ. V was pared by 4 bases and J by 3 bases, with 9 bases of the junction left unmatched. CDR3: CASSAETGLYTEAFF. DNA of the CDR3: TGCGCCAGCAGCGCCGAGACAGGGCTGTACACTGAAGCTTTCTTT.

The CDR3 nucleotides read TGTGCCAGTAGTATAGGGCTTCATCAGCCCCAGCATTTT. It specifies CASSIGLHQPQHF. The V and J genes are TRBV19 and TRBJ1-5, with no clear D. This CDR3 has 13 amino acids. In germline, CDR1 is LNHDA, CDR2 SQIVND (reference sequence). With 1 base removed from V and 5 bases from J, the gap between germline ends came to 6 bases.

Only a few counts were recorded for this clone. This sequence joins TRBV12-3 or TRBV12-4 and TRBJ2-5; possible D gene TRBD2, 7 bases. Trimming shortened V by 9 bases and J by 4 bases, and 15 bases separated the two germline ends. The CDR3 contains 13 residues. CDR3 bases: TGTGCCAGTAAGGGAGGGGGTAGAGAGACCCAGTACTTC. It is translated as CASKGGGRETQYF.

The chain joins TRBV6-5 to TRBJ1-2; D gene uncertain. The CDR3 has 14 residues. From germline, CDR1 is MNHEY and CDR2 SVGAGI. The ends were cut back, 6 bases at V and 1 base at J, with 12 bases in the middle. CDR3 protein: CASSSPTVNYGYTF. For the CDR3, the DNA is TGTGCCAGCAGCTCTCCTACAGTTAACTATGGCTACACCTTC.

The genes are TRBV27 and TRBJ1-5; possibly TRBD1 for D (5 bases). Germline CDR1 and CDR2: MNHEY and SMNVEV (reference sequence). The CDR3 runs 14 residues. Between the trimmed V and J ends, which lost 5 bases and 2 bases, there was a span of 10 bases. Here the CDR3 reads CASSPRGGNQPQHF. DNA for the CDR3: TGTGCCAGCAGTCCCCGGGGGGGCAATCAGCCCCAGCATTTT.

This clone was observed a few times. V gene TRBV5-4 combines with J gene TRBJ1-2, with a weak D call TRBD1 (6 bases). Looked up from germline, CDR1 is SGHNT and CDR2 is YYREEE (reference sequence). The V and J ends lost 5 bases and 0 bases respectively, with 14 bases between them. The CDR3 runs 15 residues. DNA for the CDR3: TGTGCCAGCAGTTTAGCAGGGGCCCCTAACTATGGCTACACCTTC. This gives the protein CASSLAGAPNYGYTF.

The rearrangement joins TRBV4-2 to TRBJ1-3; D call uncertain. V lost 0 bases and J lost 1, with 19 bases in between. Germline V gene lookup returns CDR1 LGHNA and CDR2 YNFKEQ. The CDR3 is made up of 19 amino acids. CDR3 DNA sequence: TGTGCCAGCAGCCAAGATCCGGCAGGCAGCCAGTTGTCTGGAAACACCATATATTTT. As protein: CASSQDPAGSQLSGNTIYF.